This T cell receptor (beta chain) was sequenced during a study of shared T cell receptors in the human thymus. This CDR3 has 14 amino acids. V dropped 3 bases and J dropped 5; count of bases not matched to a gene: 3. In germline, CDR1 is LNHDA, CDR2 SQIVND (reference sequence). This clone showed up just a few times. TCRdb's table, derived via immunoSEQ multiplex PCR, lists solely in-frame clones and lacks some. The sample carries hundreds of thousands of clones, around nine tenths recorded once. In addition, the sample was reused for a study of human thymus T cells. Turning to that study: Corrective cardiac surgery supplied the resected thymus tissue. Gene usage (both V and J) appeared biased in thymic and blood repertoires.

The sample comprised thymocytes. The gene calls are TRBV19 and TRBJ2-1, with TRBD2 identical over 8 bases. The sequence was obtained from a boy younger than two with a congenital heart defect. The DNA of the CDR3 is TGTGCCAGTAGTATCACTAGCGGAAACAATGAGCAGTTCTTC. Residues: CASSITSGNNEQFF.